One and the same sample provided the 10 T cell receptor beta chains below, sequenced in a study of blood T cell repertoires in COVID-19. Some clones are missing from TCRdb's copy, which holds only in-frame ones; the method was immunoSEQ multiplex PCR. The repertoire holds 150,000 to 200,000 clones, roughly four fifths seen once, with under 10% in the top ten. The material sequenced was peripheral blood. Receptors originate from a woman between 65 and 79 years old with COVID-19, enrolled during active disease.

V is TRBV4-2 and J is TRBJ2-7; D is unclear. The CDR3 sequence is 15 residues long. Trimming cost V 2 bases and J 5 bases, with 16 bases left between them. Germline lookup yields CDR1 LGHNA and CDR2 YNFKEQ. The CDR3 is CASSQSRNSINEQYF. As DNA, the CDR3 is TGTGCCAGCAGCCAAAGTAGAAACAGTATTAACGAGCAGTACTTC.

This clone was counted between two and nine times. The rearrangement uses TRBV30 and TRBJ1-5; weak D call: TRBD1 (5 bases). The CDR3 spans 15 residues. Germline V lookup: CDR1 GTSNPN, CDR2 SVGIG (reference sequence). V was pared by 5 bases and J by 2 bases, with 16 bases between. The CDR3 sequence is CAWGTGGTGNQPQHF. CDR3 nucleotides: TGTGCCTGGGGGACGGGGGGGACTGGCAATCAGCCCCAGCATTTT.

The chain couples TRBV2 to TRBJ2-6; D remains unclear. Germline V lookup: CDR1 SNHLY, CDR2 FYNNEI. Deletions cut 7 bases from V and 0 bases from J, with 4 bases between. The CDR3 spans 13 residues. The CDR3 DNA reads TGTGCCAGCACATTCTCTGGGGCCAACGTCCTGACTTTC. It codes for CASTFSGANVLTF.

This chain links TRBV7-8 with TRBJ2-3, with D hard to call. The germline CDR1 and CDR2 sequences are SGHVS and FQNEAQ. V gave up 1 base and J gave up 6 bases, with 8 bases separating them. This CDR3 spans 13 amino acids. CDR3 sequence: CASSLDRSDTQYF. CDR3 in DNA: TGTGCCAGCAGCTTAGATAGGAGCGATACGCAGTATTTT.

This sequence joins TRBV5-6 and TRBJ2-5, with D possibly being TRBD1 (6 bases). This CDR3 contains 12 residues. The germline V and J ends were trimmed by 2 bases and 5 bases, with 7 bases remaining between them. CDR1 is SGHDT, CDR2 YYEEEE, per germline. The CDR3 is CASSFGQETQYF. CDR3 sequence (DNA): TGTGCCAGCAGCTTTGGACAGGAGACCCAGTACTTC.

The CDR3, as DNA: TGTGCCAGCAGTTTAATAGTGGTGGGGCCCAATCAGCCCCAGCATTTT. This codes for CASSLIVVGPNQPQHF. The chain carries TRBV28 and TRBJ1-5, with D tentatively TRBD1 (5 bases). Looked up from germline, CDR1 is MDHEN and CDR2 is SYDVKM. The CDR3 runs to 16 residues. Trimming stripped 2 bases from V and 3 bases from J, with 14 bases between.

V gene TRBV5-1 combines with J gene TRBJ2-1; 13 nucleotides match TRBD2. Germline-derived CDR1 and CDR2 are SGHRS and YFSETQ. The junction had 3 bases not matched to a gene; V was cut back by 4 bases and J by 5 bases. The CDR3 totals 15 residues. The CDR3, as DNA: TGCGCCAGCAGCAAACTAGCGGGAGGGGACAATGAGCAGTTCTTC. Translation: CASSKLAGGDNEQFF.

This clone appeared once. Other DNA sequences in the sample encode the same CDR3. J is TRBJ2-2 and V is TRBV2, with unresolved D. The CDR3 is 13 amino acids. Per the germline V gene, CDR1 is SNHLY and CDR2 is FYNNEI. Trimming removed 6 bases at V and 1 base at J, with 6 bases between. DNA of the CDR3: TGTGCCAGCAGCAGACAGAACACCGGGGAGCTGTTTTTT. It is translated as CASSRQNTGELFF. Full variable domain (missing parts from reference TRBV2 and TRBJ2-2): EPEVTQTPSHQVTQMGQEVILRCVPISNHLYFYWYRQILGQKVEFLVSFYNNEISEKSEIFDDQFSVERPDGSNFTLKIRSTKLEDSAMYFCASSRQNTGELFFGEGSRLTVL.

J is TRBJ2-5 and V is TRBV6-5; perhaps TRBD2 as D (6 bases). Trimming removed 7 bases at V and 1 base at J, with 16 bases between. Germline loops: CDR1 MNHEY, CDR2 SVGAGI. The CDR3 extends over 15 amino acids. The CDR3 DNA is TGTGCCAGCATCCACCTGGGGGGAGCCCAAGAGACCCAGTACTTC. Amino acid sequence: CASIHLGGAQETQYF.

The chain uses TRBV11-3 and TRBJ2-1; 11 bases align to TRBD2. The CDR3 runs to 15 residues. Germline CDR1 is SGHNT and CDR2 is YENEEA. Trimming took 5 bases from V and 5 from J; bases not matched to a gene: 5. CDR3 nucleotides: TGTGCCAGCAGCATACATAGCGGGAGGGACAATGAGCAGTTCTTC. Residues: CASSIHSGRDNEQFF.